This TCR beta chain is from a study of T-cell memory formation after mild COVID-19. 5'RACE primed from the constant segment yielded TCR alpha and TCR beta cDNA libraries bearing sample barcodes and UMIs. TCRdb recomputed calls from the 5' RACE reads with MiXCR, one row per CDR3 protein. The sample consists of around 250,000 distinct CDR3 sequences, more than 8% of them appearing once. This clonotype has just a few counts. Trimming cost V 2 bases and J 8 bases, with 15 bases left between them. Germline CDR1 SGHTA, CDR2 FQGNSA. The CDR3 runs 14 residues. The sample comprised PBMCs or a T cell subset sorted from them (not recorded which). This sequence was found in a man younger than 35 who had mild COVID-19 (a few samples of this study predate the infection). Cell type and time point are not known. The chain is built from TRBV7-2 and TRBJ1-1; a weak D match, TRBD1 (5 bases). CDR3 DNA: TGTGCCAGCAGCTTAATGGGGACCGACCAAGAAGCTTTCTTT. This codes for CASSLMGTDQEAFF.